This T cell receptor (beta chain) was documented in a study of read filtering for tumor transcriptome and immune sequencing. The library was built from about 400 ng RNA with molecular barcoded adaptors for alpha/delta and beta/gamma chains. One entry per CDR3 protein, called by TCRdb with MiXCR from the reads. The sample yields 130,000 or so distinct CDR3 sequences, under 15% seen once. This clonotype was detected only once. This may come from a read error, since a much larger clone is one base off. The V and J ends lost 3 bases and 7 bases, in that order; junction bases with no gene match: 6. The CDR3 length is 14 residues. Germline loops: CDR1 DFQATT, CDR2 SNEGSKA (reference sequence).

Material for sequencing was a population of CD138-negative cells sorted from bone marrow. V usage is TRBV20-1 and J usage is TRBJ2-1, with 10 bases that match TRBD2. The receptor was isolated from a donor at least 40 years old with multiple myeloma. The CDR3 DNA sequence: TGCAGTGCTAGCTTGCTAGCGGGAGCGAATGAGCAGTTCTTC. Translated, it gives CSASLLAGANEQFF.